This T cell receptor beta chain came from a study of human CD8 memory T cell subsets. General observations from the study: Minimally overlapping with each other were the repertoires of precursor exhausted and stem-like memory T cells. Greater diversity was suggested by Chao1 estimates for stem-like memory T cells than for precursor exhausted T cells.

In germline, CDR1 is MDHEN, CDR2 SYDVKM. CDR3 length: 13 residues. Scientists made TCR beta libraries using UMI-labeled 5' RACE. One entry per CDR3 protein, without DNA, is what TCRdb gives after re-calling the 5' RACE reads. This table holds roughly 6,800 distinct CDR3 sequences. In regard to this clonotype: Its matching antigen is unknown.

The chain is built from TRBV28 and TRBJ1-2. The sample comprised CD8+ T cells from PBMCs. This sequence was found in a human donor in good health. The CDR3 sequence is CAIGRGGSYGYTF.